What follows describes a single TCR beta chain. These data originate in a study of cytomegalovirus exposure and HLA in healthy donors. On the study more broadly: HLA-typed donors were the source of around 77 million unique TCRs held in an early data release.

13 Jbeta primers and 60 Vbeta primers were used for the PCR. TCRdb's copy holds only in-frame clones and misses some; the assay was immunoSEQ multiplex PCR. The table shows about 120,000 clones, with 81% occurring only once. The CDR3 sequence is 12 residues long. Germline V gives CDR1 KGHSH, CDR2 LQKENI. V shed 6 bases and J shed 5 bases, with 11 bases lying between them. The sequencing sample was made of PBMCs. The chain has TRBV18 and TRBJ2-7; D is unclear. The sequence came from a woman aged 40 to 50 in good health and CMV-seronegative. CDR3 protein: CASSPSVNEQYF. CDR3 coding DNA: TGTGCCAGCTCTCCCAGTGTAAACGAGCAGTACTTC. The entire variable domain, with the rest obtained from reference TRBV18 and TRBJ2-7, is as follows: NAGVMQNPRHLVRRRGQEARLRCSPMKGHSHVYWYRQLPEEGLKFMVYLQKENIIDESGMPKERFSAEFPKEGPSILRIQQVVRGDSAAYFCASSPSVNEQYFGPGTRLTVT.